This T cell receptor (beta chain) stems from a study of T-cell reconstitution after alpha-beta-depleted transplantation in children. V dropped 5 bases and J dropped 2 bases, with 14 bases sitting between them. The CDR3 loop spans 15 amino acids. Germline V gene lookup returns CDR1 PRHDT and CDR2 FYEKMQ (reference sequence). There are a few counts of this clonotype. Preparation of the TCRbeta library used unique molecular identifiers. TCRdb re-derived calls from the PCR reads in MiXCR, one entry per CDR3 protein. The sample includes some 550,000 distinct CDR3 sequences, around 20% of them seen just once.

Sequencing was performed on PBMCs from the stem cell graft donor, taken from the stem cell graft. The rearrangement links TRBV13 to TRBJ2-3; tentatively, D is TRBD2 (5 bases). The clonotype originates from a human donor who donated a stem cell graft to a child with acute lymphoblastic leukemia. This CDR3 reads CASSLFEGATDTQYF. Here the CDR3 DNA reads TGTGCCAGCAGCCTATTTGAGGGAGCCACAGATACGCAGTATTTT.